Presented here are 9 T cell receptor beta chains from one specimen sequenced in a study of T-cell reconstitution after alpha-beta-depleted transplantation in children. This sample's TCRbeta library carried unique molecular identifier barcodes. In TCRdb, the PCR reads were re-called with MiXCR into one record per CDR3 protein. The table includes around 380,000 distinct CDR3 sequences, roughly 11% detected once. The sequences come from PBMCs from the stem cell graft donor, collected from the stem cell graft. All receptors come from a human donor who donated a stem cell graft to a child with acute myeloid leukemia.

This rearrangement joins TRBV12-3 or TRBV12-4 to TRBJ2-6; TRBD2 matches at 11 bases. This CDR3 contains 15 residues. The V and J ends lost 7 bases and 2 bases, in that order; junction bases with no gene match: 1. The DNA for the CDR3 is TGTGCCAGCACGACTAGCGGGGCTGGGGCCAACGTCCTGACTTTC. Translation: CASTTSGAGANVLTF.

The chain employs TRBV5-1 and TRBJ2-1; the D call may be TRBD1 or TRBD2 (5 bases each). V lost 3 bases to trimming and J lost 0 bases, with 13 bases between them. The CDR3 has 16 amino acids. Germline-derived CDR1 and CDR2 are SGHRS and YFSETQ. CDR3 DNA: TGCGCCAGCAGCTCAGCTCCCGGGGCCTCCTACAATGAGCAGTTCTTC. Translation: CASSSAPGASYNEQFF.

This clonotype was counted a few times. In DNA form, the CDR3 reads TGTGCCACCAGCAGGAAGACTAGCGGCTACGAGCAGTACTTC. Amino acid sequence: CATSRKTSGYEQYF. The chain has TRBV15 and TRBJ2-7, with 9 bases aligning to TRBD2. Germline CDR1 is LNHNV and CDR2 is YYDKDF (reference sequence). Unmatched junction bases numbered 3, after V lost 3 bases and J lost 3 bases. The CDR3 runs to 14 residues.

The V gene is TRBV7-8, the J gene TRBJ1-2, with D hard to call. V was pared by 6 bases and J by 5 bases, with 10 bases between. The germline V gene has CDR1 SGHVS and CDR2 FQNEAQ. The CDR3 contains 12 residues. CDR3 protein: CASSQTNYGYTF. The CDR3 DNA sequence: TGTGCCAGCAGTCAGACGAATTATGGCTACACCTTC.

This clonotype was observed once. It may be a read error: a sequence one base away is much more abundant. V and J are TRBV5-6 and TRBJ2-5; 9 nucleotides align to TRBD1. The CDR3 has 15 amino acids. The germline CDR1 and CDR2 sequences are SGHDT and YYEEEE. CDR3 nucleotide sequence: TGTGCCAGCAGCTTCGGGACAGGGATCCAAGCGACCCAGTACTTC. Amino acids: CASSFGTGIQATQYF.

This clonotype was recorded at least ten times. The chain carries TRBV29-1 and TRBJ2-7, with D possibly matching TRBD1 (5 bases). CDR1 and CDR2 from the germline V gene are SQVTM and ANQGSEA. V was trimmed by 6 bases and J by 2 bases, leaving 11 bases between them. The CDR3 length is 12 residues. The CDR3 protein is CSVSSGTYEQYF. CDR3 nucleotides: TGCAGCGTCAGTTCAGGGACCTACGAGCAGTACTTC.

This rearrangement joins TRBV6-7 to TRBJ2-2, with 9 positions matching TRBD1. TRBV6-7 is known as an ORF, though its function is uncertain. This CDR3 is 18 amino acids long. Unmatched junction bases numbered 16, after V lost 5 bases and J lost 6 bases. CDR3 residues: CASSPTPGQGAASGELFF. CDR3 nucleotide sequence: TGTGCCAGCAGTCCTACTCCGGGACAGGGAGCCGCGTCCGGGGAGCTGTTTTTT.

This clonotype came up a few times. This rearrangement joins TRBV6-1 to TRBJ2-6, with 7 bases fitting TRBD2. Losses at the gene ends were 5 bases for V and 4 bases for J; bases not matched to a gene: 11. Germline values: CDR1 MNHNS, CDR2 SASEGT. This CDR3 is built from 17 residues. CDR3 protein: CASSHGGVRVGANVLTF. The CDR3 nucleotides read TGTGCCAGCAGTCATGGGGGGGTACGGGTAGGGGCCAACGTCCTGACTTTC.

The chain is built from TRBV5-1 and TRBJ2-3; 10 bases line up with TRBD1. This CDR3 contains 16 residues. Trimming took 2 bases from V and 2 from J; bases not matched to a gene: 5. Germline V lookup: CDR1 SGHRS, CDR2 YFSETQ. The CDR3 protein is CASSFRDRGTTDTQYF. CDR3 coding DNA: TGCGCCAGCAGCTTCCGGGACAGGGGTACCACAGATACGCAGTATTTT.